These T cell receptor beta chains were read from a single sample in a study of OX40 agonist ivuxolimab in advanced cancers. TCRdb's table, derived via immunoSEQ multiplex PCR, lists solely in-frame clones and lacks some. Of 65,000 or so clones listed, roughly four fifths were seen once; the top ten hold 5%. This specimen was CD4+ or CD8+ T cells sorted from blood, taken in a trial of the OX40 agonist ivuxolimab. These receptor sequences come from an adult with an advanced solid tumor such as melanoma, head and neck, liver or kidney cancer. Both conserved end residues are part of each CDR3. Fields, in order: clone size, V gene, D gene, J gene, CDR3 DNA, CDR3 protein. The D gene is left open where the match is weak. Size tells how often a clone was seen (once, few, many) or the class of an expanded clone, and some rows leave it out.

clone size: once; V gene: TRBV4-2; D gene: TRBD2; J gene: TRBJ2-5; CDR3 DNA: TGTGCCAGCAGCCAAGTAGGAGCGGGGGGGCCTCAAGAGACCCAGTACTTC; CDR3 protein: CASSQVGAGGPQETQYF
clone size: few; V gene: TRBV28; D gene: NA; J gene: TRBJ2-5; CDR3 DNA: TGTGCCAGCAGTTTCGGACAGAGCCGAGAGACCCAGTACTTC; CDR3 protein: CASSFGQSRETQYF
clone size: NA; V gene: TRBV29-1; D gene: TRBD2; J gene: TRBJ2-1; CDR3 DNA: TGCAGCGTTGAAGATCTGTTAGCGGGAGGTATGCAGTTCTTC; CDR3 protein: CSVEDLLAGGMQFF
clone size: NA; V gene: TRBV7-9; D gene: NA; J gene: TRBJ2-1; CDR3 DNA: TGTGCCAGCAAGAATCAGGAGAATGAGCAGTTCTTC; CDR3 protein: CASKNQENEQFF
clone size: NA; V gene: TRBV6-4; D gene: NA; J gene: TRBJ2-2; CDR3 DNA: TGTGCCAGCAGCCCTGAGGGTAGCTTCGTCACCGGGGAGCTGTTTTTT; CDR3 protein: CASSPEGSFVTGELFF
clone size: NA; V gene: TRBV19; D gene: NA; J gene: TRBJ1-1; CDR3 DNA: TGTGCCAGTAGTATTGAGGGCAAAAACACTGAAGCTTTCTTT; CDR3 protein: CASSIEGKNTEAFF
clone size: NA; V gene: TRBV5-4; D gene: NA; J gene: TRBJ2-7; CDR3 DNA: TGTGCCAGCACCCGGGACCGATCCTACGAGCAGTACTTC; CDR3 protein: CASTRDRSYEQYF
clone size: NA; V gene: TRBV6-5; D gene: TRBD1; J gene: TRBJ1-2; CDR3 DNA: TGTGCCAGCAGCCCACAGGGGGACTCGCGACGGGGCTACACCTTC; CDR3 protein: CASSPQGDSRRGYTF
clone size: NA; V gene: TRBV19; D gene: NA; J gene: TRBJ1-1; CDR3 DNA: TGTGCCAGTAGTGCCAGGGTAGAGAACACTGAAGCTTTCTTT; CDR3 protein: CASSARVENTEAFF
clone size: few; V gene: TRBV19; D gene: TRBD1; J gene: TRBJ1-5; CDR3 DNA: TGTGCCAGTAGTTGGGGACAGGGAAATCAGCCCCAGCATTTT; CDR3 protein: CASSWGQGNQPQHF
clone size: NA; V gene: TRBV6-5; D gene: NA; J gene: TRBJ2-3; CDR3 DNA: TGTGCCAGCAGTTACTCGAGTAGACCCCTGGATACGCAGTATTTT; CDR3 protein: CASSYSSRPLDTQYF
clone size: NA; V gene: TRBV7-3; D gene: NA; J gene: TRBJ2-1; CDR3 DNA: TGTGCCAGCAGCTATTCAGCCCCCGGGACTGGGAACAATGAGCAGTTCTTC; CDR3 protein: CASSYSAPGTGNNEQFF
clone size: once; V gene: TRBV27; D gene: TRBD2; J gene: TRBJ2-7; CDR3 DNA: TGTGCCAGCAGTTGGACCGGGACTAGCAAGGGCGAGCAGTACTTC; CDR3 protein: CASSWTGTSKGEQYF
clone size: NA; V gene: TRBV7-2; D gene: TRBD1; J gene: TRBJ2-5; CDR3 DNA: TGTGCCAGCAGCTCCGGGACAGGGGGGCAAGAGACCCAGTACTTC; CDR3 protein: CASSSGTGGQETQYF
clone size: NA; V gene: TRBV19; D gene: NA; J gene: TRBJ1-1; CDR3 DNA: TGTGCCACAAGGGGGTTCCTGGGCACTGAAGCTTTCTTT; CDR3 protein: CATRGFLGTEAFF
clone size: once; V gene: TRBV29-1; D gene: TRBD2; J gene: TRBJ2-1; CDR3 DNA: TGCAGCGTTGCTGGACTAGCGGGATATAATGAGCAGTTCTTC; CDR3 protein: CSVAGLAGYNEQFF
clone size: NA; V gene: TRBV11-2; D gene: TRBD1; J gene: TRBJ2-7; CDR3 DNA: TGTGCCAGCAGCCGGGACAGGGCGTACGAGCAGTACTTC; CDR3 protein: CASSRDRAYEQYF
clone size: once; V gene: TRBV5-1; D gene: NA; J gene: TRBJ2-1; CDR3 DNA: TGCGCCAGCAGGGCCGGGACAATGGATTTTGACAATGAGCAGTTCTTC; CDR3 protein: CASRAGTMDFDNEQFF
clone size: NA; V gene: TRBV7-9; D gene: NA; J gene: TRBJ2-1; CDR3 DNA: TGTGCCACCTCGAACAATGAGCAGTTCTTC; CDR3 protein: CATSNNEQFF
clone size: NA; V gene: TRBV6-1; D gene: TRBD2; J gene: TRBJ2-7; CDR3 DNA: TGTGCCAGCAGGCTAGCGGGAGGCTCCGAGCAGTACTTC; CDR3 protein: CASRLAGGSEQYF
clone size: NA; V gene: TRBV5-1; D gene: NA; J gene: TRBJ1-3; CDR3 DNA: TGCGCCAGCAGCGCATCAGGGGACTCTGGAAACACCATATATTTT; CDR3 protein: CASSASGDSGNTIYF
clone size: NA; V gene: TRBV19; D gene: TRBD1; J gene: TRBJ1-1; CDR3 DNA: TGTGCCAGTAAATCGGACAGGGGCGGCACTGAAGCTTTCTTT; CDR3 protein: CASKSDRGGTEAFF
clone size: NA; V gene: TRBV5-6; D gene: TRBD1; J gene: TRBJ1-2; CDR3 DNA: TGTGCCAGCAGCTTGAGGGGACAGGGTAACTATGGCTACACCTTC; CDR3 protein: CASSLRGQGNYGYTF
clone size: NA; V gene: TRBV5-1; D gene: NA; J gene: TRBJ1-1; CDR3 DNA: TGCGCCAGCAGCTTAAATAACGAAGTCACTGAAGCTTTCTTT; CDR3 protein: CASSLNNEVTEAFF